What follows are 15 T cell receptor beta chains derived from one specimen sequenced in a study of blood T cell repertoires in COVID-19. Method: immunoSEQ multiplex PCR; TCRdb's copy keeps in-frame clones and lacks some. This sample has about 260,000 clones, with approximately 84% found just once. Material for sequencing was peripheral blood. The receptors here all came from a woman at least 80 years old with acute or convalescent COVID-19.

The J gene is TRBJ1-3, the V gene TRBV27; 7 nucleotides agree with TRBD1. Germline lookup yields CDR1 MNHEY and CDR2 SMNVEV (reference sequence). The CDR3 is made up of 16 amino acids. After removal of 6 bases from V and 3 bases from J, the junction contained 11 bases not matched to a gene. The CDR3 reads CASRTSGTVGGNTIYF. The CDR3 nucleotides read TGTGCCAGCAGGACTTCGGGGACAGTCGGTGGAAACACCATATATTTT.

The rearrangement links TRBV21-1 to TRBJ2-4; the table's D call, TRBD2, has no DNA check behind it. TRBV21-1 is flagged as a pseudogene. This CDR3 region has 19 residues. The CDR3 nucleotides read TGTGCCAGCAGCAAAGGTAGGAGCACGGGAGAGGAGAAAGAAAACATTCAGTACTTC. Translated, it gives CASSKGRSTGEEKENIQYF.

This chain joins TRBV6-5 and TRBJ1-1; D uncertain. V was clipped by 6 bases and J by 0 bases, with 8 bases between them. The germline V gene encodes CDR1 MNHEY and CDR2 SVGAGI. The CDR3 has 13 amino acids. The CDR3 sequence: CASRRVVNTEAFF. The CDR3 DNA reads as TGTGCCAGCAGGAGGGTAGTGAACACTGAAGCTTTCTTT.

The rearrangement links TRBV7-2 to TRBJ2-3; D remains unclear. The CDR3 contains 15 residues. Germline V gene sequence: CDR1 SGHTA, CDR2 FQGNSA. The germline V and J ends were trimmed by 1 base and 0 bases, with 8 bases remaining between them. The CDR3 bases are TGTGCCAGCAGCTTAGGTGCACATAGCACAGATACGCAGTATTTT. Translated, it gives CASSLGAHSTDTQYF.

The V gene is TRBV28, the J gene TRBJ1-2; perhaps TRBD1 as D (5 bases). Germline-derived CDR1 and CDR2 are MDHEN and SYDVKM. V lost 8 bases, J lost 2 bases, and 18 bases lay in between. This CDR3 comprises 15 residues. CDR3 protein: CASAYLRGSNYGYTF. DNA of the CDR3: TGTGCCAGCGCCTACCTTCGGGGGTCAAACTATGGCTACACCTTC.

The V gene is TRBV18, the J gene TRBJ2-3, with a tentative D call TRBD1 (7 bases). Germline values: CDR1 KGHSH, CDR2 LQKENI. V shed 2 bases and J shed 1 base, with 10 bases lying between them. There are 15 residues in the CDR3. The CDR3 sequence is CASSPSRGGTDTQYF. Here the CDR3 DNA reads TGTGCCAGCTCACCAAGCAGGGGGGGCACAGATACGCAGTATTTT.

The rearrangement links TRBV5-4 to TRBJ1-6; D gene uncertain. CDR3 length: 14 residues. CDR1 SGHNT and CDR2 YYREEE come from the germline V gene (reference sequence). V was trimmed by 3 bases and J by 5 bases, leaving 9 bases between them. The CDR3 region is CASSSSNHNSPLHF. CDR3 bases: TGTGCCAGCAGCTCCTCTAACCATAATTCACCCCTCCACTTT.

The CDR3 DNA reads as TGTGCCAGCAGCCAAGCAGGGGGAAGGCAGCCCCAGCATTTT. It codes for CASSQAGGRQPQHF. The rearrangement joins TRBV3-1 (or the pseudogene TRBV3-2) to TRBJ1-5; 7 bases map to TRBD1. The CDR3 spans 14 residues. V trimming: 1 base; J trimming: 7 bases; junction bases outside the gene matches: 4. Germline V CDR1 and CDR2: LGHDT, YNNKEL (reference sequence).

This clone occurred a few times. The chain uses TRBV19 and TRBJ1-2, with a possible D match to TRBD1 (5 bases). Germline V CDR1 and CDR2: LNHDA, SQIVND (reference sequence). The length of the CDR3 is 13 residues. Between the trimmed V and J ends, which lost 6 bases and 10 bases, there was a span of 18 bases. The DNA for the CDR3 is TGTGCCAGTAGCTCCACCTGGACACTAACCTACACCTTC. This sequence encodes CASSSTWTLTYTF.

The genes are TRBV5-4 and TRBJ2-1; D is possibly TRBD2 (6 bases). CDR1 is SGHNT, CDR2 YYREEE, per germline (reference sequence). This CDR3 region has 17 residues. Trimming stripped 4 bases from V and 3 bases from J, with 20 bases between. The CDR3 sequence is CASSPVADPSGYNEQFF. The CDR3 DNA sequence: TGTGCCAGCAGCCCAGTAGCGGACCCCTCGGGCTACAATGAGCAGTTCTTC. The complete variable domain, with remaining parts taken from reference TRBV5-4 and TRBJ2-1, reads ETGVTQSPTHLIKTRGQQVTLRCSSQSGHNTVSWYQQALGQGPQFIFQYYREEENGRGNFPPRFSGLQFPNYSSELNVNALELDDSALYLCASSPVADPSGYNEQFFGPGTRLTVL.

The chain uses TRBV10-3 and TRBJ1-2, with D perhaps matching TRBD1 (5 bases). This CDR3 has 16 residues. V shed 0 bases and J shed 7 bases, with 18 bases lying between them. Germline CDR1 reads ENHRY; CDR2 reads SYGVKD. CDR3 DNA: TGTGCCATCAGTGAGTCAGTCGCAGGGCTTTCTGGTGGCTACACCTTC. This translates into CAISESVAGLSGGYTF.

V gene TRBV30 combines with J gene TRBJ2-5; D possibly corresponds to TRBD1 (6 bases). The CDR3 consists of 14 residues. V dropped 0 bases and J dropped 1 base, with 9 bases sitting between them. Germline V gene data show CDR1 as GTSNPN and CDR2 as SVGIG (reference sequence). CDR3 DNA: TGTGCCTGGAGTGTAGGGACACTCCAAGAGACCCAGTACTTC. It encodes CAWSVGTLQETQYF.

J is TRBJ2-7 and V is TRBV21-1; TRBD2 is the table's D call and was not checked against the DNA. TRBV21-1 is shown as a pseudogene. The CDR3 extends over 20 amino acids. CDR3 bases: TGTGCCAGCAGCCCACAATCCCAAGGGCGGGGGGACGCGAACCCCTACGAGCAGTACTTC. Protein sequence: CASSPQSQGRGDANPYEQYF.

This chain connects TRBV6-5 to TRBJ1-1; TRBD1 matches 8 bases. Germline-derived CDR1 and CDR2 are MNHEY and SVGAGI. The CDR3 extends over 15 amino acids. V was clipped by 0 bases and J by 1 base; unmatched bases: 1. CDR3 sequence reads: CASSYSGTGNTEAFF. In DNA, the CDR3 is TGTGCCAGCAGTTACTCGGGGACAGGGAACACTGAAGCTTTCTTT.

This rearrangement joins TRBV4-2 to TRBJ1-5, with D perhaps TRBD1 (5 bases). Germline V CDR1 and CDR2: LGHNA, YNFKEQ. The CDR3 totals 16 residues. The ends were cut back, 0 bases at V and 4 bases at J, with 13 bases in the middle. The DNA of the CDR3 is TGTGCCAGCAGCCAAGAGGTAAACAGGAAAAATCAGCCCCAGCATTTT. This translates into CASSQEVNRKNQPQHF.